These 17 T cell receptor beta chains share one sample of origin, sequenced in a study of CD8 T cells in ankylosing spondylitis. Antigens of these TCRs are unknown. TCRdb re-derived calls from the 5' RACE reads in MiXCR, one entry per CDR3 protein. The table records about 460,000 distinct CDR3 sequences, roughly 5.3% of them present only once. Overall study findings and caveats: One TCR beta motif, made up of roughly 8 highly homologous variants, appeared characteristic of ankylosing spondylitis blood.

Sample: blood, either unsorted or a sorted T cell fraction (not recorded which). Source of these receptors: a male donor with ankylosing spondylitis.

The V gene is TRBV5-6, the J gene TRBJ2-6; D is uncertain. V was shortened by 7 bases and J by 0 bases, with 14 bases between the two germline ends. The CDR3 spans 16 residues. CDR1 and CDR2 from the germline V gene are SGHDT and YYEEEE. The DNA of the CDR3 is TGTGCCAGCGGCCCCAGACGCGTCTCTGGGGCCAACGTCCTGACTTTC. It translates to CASGPRRVSGANVLTF.

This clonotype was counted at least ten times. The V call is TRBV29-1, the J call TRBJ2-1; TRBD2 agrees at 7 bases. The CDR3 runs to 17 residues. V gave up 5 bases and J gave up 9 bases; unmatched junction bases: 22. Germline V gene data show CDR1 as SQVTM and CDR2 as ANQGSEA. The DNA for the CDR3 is TGCAGCGTTCAGGGAGGGTACTTGATTGGCCGGGGCGGTGAGCAGTTCTTC. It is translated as CSVQGGYLIGRGGEQFF.

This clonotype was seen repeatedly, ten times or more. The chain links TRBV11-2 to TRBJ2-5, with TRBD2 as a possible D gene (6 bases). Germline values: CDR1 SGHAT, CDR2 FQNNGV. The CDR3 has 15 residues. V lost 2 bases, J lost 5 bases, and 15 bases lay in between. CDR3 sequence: CASSLKVGRGETQYF. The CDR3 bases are TGTGCCAGCAGCTTAAAAGTGGGCCGGGGGGAGACCCAGTACTTC.

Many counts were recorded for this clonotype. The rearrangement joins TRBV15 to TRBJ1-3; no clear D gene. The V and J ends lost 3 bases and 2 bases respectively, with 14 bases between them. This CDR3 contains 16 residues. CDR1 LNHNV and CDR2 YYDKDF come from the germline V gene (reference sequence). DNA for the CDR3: TGTGCCACCAGCAGGGAGCCAGGAGGCACTGGAAACACCATATATTTT. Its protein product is CATSREPGGTGNTIYF.

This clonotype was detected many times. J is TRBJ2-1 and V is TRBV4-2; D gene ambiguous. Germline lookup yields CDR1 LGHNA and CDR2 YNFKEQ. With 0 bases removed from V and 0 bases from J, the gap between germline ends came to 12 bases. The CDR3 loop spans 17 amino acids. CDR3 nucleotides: TGTGCCAGCAGCCAAGATCCTTCCACTTACTCCTACAATGAGCAGTTCTTC. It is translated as CASSQDPSTYSYNEQFF.

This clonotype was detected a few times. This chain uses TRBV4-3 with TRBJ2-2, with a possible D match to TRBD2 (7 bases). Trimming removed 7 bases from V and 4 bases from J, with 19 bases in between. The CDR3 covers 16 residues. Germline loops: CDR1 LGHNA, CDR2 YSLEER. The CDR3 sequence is CASTTYKGGGTGELFF. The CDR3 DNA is TGCGCCAGCACCACTTACAAGGGGGGGGGCACCGGGGAGCTGTTTTTT.

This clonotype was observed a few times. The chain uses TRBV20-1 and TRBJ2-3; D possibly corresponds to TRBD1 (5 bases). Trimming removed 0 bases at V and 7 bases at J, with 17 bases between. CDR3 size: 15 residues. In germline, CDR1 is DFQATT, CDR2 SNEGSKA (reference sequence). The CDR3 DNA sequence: TGCAGTGCTAGAGATAACGGCCAGGGTGGAAATACGCAGTATTTT. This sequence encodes CSARDNGQGGNTQYF.

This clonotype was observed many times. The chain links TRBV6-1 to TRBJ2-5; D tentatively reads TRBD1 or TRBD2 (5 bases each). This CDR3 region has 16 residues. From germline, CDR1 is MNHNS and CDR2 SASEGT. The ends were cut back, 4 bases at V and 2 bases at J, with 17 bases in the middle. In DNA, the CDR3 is TGTGCCAGCAGTGGTTGGGACGGGAACTTACAAGAGACCCAGTACTTC. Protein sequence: CASSGWDGNLQETQYF.

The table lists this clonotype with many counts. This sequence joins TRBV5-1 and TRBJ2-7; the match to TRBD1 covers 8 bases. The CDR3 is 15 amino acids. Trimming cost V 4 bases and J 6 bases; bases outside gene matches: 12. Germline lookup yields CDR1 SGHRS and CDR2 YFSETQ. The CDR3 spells CASSIQGQGALEQYF. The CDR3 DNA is TGCGCCAGCAGCATCCAGGGGCAGGGGGCCCTCGAGCAGTACTTC. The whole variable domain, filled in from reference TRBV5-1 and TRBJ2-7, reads KAGVTQTPRYLIKTRGQQVTLSCSPISGHRSVSWYQQTPGQGLQFLFEYFSETQRNKGNFPGRFSGRQFSNSRSEMNVSTLELGDSALYLCASSIQGQGALEQYFGPGTRLTVT.

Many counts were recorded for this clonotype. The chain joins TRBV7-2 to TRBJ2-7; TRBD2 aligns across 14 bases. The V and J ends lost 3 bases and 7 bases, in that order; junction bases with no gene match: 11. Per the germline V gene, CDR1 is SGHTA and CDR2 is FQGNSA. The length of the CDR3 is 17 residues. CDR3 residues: CASSLFPGLAGEGEQYF. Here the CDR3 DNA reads TGTGCCAGCAGCTTGTTTCCGGGACTAGCGGGAGAGGGGGAGCAGTACTTC.

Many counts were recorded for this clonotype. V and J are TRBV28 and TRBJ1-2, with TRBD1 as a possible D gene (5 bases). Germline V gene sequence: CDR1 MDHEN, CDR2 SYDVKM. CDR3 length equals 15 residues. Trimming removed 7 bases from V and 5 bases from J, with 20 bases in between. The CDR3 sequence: CASNLAEGPRYGYTF. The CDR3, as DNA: TGTGCCAGCAACCTTGCGGAGGGACCGAGATATGGCTACACCTTC.

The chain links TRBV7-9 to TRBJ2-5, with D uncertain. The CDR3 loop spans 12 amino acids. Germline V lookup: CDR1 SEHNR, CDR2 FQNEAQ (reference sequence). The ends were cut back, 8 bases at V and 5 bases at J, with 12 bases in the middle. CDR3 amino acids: CASALQGETQYF. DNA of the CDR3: TGTGCCAGCGCATTGCAAGGGGAGACCCAGTACTTC.

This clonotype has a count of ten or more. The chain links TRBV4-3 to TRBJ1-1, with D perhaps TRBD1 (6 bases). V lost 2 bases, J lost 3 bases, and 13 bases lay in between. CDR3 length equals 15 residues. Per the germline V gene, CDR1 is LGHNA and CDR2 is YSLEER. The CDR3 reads CASSQIPGEDTEAFF. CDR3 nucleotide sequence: TGCGCCAGCAGCCAAATCCCAGGGGAGGACACTGAAGCTTTCTTT.

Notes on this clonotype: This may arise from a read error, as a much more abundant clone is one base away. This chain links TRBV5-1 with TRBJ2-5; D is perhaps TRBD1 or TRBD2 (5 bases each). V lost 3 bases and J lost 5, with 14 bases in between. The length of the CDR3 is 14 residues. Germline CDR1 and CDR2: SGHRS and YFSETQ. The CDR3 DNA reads TGCGCCAGCAGCTCGGGGCGGTTGGAGGAGACCCAGTACTTC. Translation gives CASSSGRLEETQYF.

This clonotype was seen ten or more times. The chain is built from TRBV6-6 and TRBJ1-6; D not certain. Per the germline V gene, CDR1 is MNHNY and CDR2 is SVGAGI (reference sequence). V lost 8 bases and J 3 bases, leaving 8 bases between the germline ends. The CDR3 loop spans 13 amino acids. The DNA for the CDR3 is TGTGCCAGCTGCTCGCACTATAATTCACCCCTCCACTTT. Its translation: CASCSHYNSPLHF.

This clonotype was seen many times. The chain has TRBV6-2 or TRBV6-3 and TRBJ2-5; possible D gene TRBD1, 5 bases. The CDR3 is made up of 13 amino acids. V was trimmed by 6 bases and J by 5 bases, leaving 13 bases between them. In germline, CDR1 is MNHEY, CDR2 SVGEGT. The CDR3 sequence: CASRASGKETQYF. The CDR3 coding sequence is TGTGCCAGCAGAGCGTCAGGGAAGGAGACCCAGTACTTC.

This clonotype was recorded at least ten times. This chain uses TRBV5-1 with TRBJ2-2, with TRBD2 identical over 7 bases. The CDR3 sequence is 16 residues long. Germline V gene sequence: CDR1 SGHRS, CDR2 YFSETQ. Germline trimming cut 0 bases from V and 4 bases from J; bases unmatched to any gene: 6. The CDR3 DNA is TGCGCCAGCAGCTTGGGCCCTAGCGGAACCACCGGGGAGCTGTTTTTT. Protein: CASSLGPSGTTGELFF.